The 10 T cell receptor beta chains given below trace back to one sample, sequenced in a study of CD8 T cells in ankylosing spondylitis (dated by TCRdb to 2016 to 2017). The protocol used for the library was 5' RACE. The run used an Illumina HiSeq 2500. TCRdb passed the public sequencing reads through fastp at Q25 and MiXCR, retaining productive beta sequences. Each entry is one CDR3 protein sequence, shown with its most common DNA and genes. The sample yields 330,000 or so distinct CDR3 sequences; 6.5% to 10% were counted once. The ten largest clones take up 14% to 15% of the sample. For these TCRs, the target antigens are not known. What the authors observed across the whole study: Blood from ankylosing spondylitis patients appeared to be characterized by a TCR beta motif composed of several highly homologous amino acid variants.

Sequences were obtained from blood, either unsorted or a sorted T cell fraction (not recorded which). The receptor source for this set is a male donor with ankylosing spondylitis.

The chain uses TRBV5-1 and TRBJ2-7; 8 bases are shared with TRBD2. Germline V gene lookup returns CDR1 SGHRS and CDR2 YFSETQ. This CDR3 spans 14 amino acids. The trim removed 0 bases at V and 4 bases at J, leaving 3 bases unmatched. The CDR3 loop is CASSLVSGGYEQYF. The CDR3 DNA is TGCGCCAGCAGCTTGGTTTCGGGAGGGTACGAGCAGTACTTC.

This clonotype was seen a handful of times. The V and J genes are TRBV7-2 and TRBJ2-5; D unresolved. The CDR3 totals 15 residues. V dropped 1 base and J dropped 1 base, with 10 bases sitting between them. Germline CDR1 SGHTA, CDR2 FQGNSA. The CDR3 region has the DNA TGTGCCAGCAGCTTAGTAGTTGGACCCCAAGAGACCCAGTACTTC. Amino acids: CASSLVVGPQETQYF.

V and J are TRBV7-9 and TRBJ2-1, with 10 nucleotides matching TRBD2. Germline trimming cut 5 bases from V and 4 bases from J; bases unmatched to any gene: 8. This CDR3 is 16 amino acids long. Looked up from germline, CDR1 is SEHNR and CDR2 is FQNEAQ (reference sequence). The CDR3 sequence is CASSVPGLAPYNEQFF. CDR3 sequence (DNA): TGTGCCAGCAGCGTTCCGGGACTAGCGCCTTACAATGAGCAGTTCTTC.

This clonotype was detected only a few times. J is TRBJ2-1 and V is TRBV7-9; 8 bases fit TRBD2. With 3 bases clipped from V and 0 bases from J, the junction kept 4 bases outside the gene matches. CDR1 and CDR2 (germline): SEHNR, FQNEAQ (reference sequence). The CDR3 has 16 residues. CDR3 in DNA: TGTGCCAGCAGCTTTATGAGCGGGAGCTCCTACAATGAGCAGTTCTTC. Translated: CASSFMSGSSYNEQFF.

This clonotype occurred many times. The chain combines TRBV7-3 with TRBJ1-6; 11 nucleotides agree with TRBD1. In germline, CDR1 is SGHTA, CDR2 FQGTGA. The CDR3 consists of 15 residues. The J segment lost 8 bases and the V segment lost 2 bases, leaving 2 bases of the junction unmatched. CDR3 sequence: CASSLVGQGDSPLHF. The CDR3 nucleotides are TGTGCCAGCAGCTTAGTGGGACAGGGGGATTCACCCCTCCACTTT.

This clonotype appeared many times. The chain recombines TRBV11-2 with TRBJ2-1; TRBD2 aligns across 11 bases. Trimming at V came to 2 bases and at J to 3 bases, leaving 3 bases not matched to a gene. Germline assignment: CDR1 SGHAT and CDR2 FQNNGV. This CDR3 spans 16 amino acids. CDR3 in DNA: TGTGCCAGCAGCTTAATAGGACTAGCGGGCTACAATGAGCAGTTCTTC. It encodes CASSLIGLAGYNEQFF.

This clonotype was counted only a few times. The J gene is TRBJ1-2, the V gene TRBV29-1, with 8 bases identical to TRBD1. Trimming took 0 bases from V and 7 from J; bases not matched to a gene: 7. CDR1 is SQVTM, CDR2 ANQGSEA, per germline. The CDR3 length is 14 residues. CDR3 sequence reads: CSVEDTRTGTGYTF. The CDR3 DNA follows: TGCAGCGTTGAAGATACCCGGACAGGGACTGGCTACACCTTC.

The rearrangement links TRBV4-3 to TRBJ2-1; 8 positions match TRBD2. Germline lookup yields CDR1 LGHNA and CDR2 YSLEER. The CDR3 runs to 17 residues. V trimming: 4 bases; J trimming: 9 bases; junction bases outside the gene matches: 17. CDR3 nucleotide sequence: TGCGCCAGCAGCCCCCGGGGGGGGGGCGTTGGTCCCGTTGAGCAGTTCTTC. Translated, it gives CASSPRGGGVGPVEQFF.

The chain employs TRBV7-9 and TRBJ1-2; 8 nucleotides align to TRBD1. The CDR3 contains 16 residues. Germline CDR1 is SEHNR and CDR2 is FQNEAQ (reference sequence). Losses at the gene ends were 5 bases for V and 6 bases for J; bases not matched to a gene: 14. CDR3 sequence (DNA): TGTGCCAGCAGCCCAAGGATGGCAGGGGGCAGGGATGGCTACACCTTC. Translating it yields CASSPRMAGGRDGYTF.

The gene calls are TRBV7-3 and TRBJ1-1; D call uncertain. CDR3 size: 13 residues. Per germline, CDR1 SGHTA and CDR2 FQGTGA. The V end was cut by 5 bases, the J end by 5 bases, with 12 bases between. The CDR3 DNA reads TGTGCCAGCAGCGTCGCCTCGGGGACTGAAGCTTTCTTT. It translates to CASSVASGTEAFF.